This TCR beta chain was recovered during a study of T cells in Graves' hyperthyroidism and ophthalmopathy. Points on this clonotype: At one boundary the junction diverges from the germline segment, which might be a read error.

Amplification yielded TCR beta CDR3 regions, with RNA transcripts as the source. TCR CDR3 underwent first-round RT-PCR with the HTBI primer set. TCRdb reanalysed the multiplex PCR reads using MiXCR and keeps one entry per CDR3 protein. The table has hundreds of thousands of distinct CDR3 sequences, 45% seen once. This CDR3 comprises 12 residues. Per germline, CDR1 SGDLS and CDR2 YYNGEE. Diagnoses used clinical symptoms, serum thyroxine and TRAb, thyroid ultrasound and orbital computed tomography. Sample: peripheral blood or thyroid tissue (not recorded which). The chain employs TRBV9 and TRBJ1-1, with a weak D call TRBD1 (5 bases). The receptor comes from an adult man with Graves' disease, either hyperthyroidism or ophthalmopathy (not recorded which). The CDR3 protein is CASSLRGAEDFF. For the CDR3, the DNA is TGTGCCAGCAGCTTAAGAGGGGCTGAAGATTTCTTT.